This T cell receptor beta chain derives from a study of graft-versus-host responses after intestinal transplantation. Worth noting for this clone: Its antigen is still unknown.

Repertoires were generated with immunoSEQ multiplex PCR, while TCRdb's copy carries only in-frame clones and drops some. The table shows fewer than 95,000 clones, with over 80% occurring only once. The CDR3 contains 16 residues. The germline V and J ends were trimmed by 0 bases and 3 bases, with 10 bases remaining between them. CDR1 is SGHDT and CDR2 is YYEEEE in the germline V gene. The chain links TRBV5-6 to TRBJ1-6, with a weak D call TRBD1 (5 bases). Sequencing was performed on unstimulated CD8+ T cells sorted from spleen or lymph node cells, taken before intestinal transplant. The sequence was obtained from a human donor who received an intestinal transplant. CDR3 nucleotide sequence: TGTGCCAGCAGCTTGGCATTAGACAGCTATAATTCACCCCTCCACTTT. Translated, it gives CASSLALDSYNSPLHF.